This TCR beta chain originates from a study of neurological immune-mediated disorders (dated by TCRdb to between 2018 and 2021). With respect to the entire study: Among the roughly 35 multiple sclerosis patients, approximately 30 had relapsing-remitting MS and 3 had secondary progressive MS. Using UMI-based sequencing, the study compared peripheral blood TCR-beta repertoires from patients with HTLV-I-associated myelopathy (HAM/TSP), patients with multiple sclerosis, and healthy controls. The approximately 100 TCR-beta libraries included longitudinal samples, technical triplicates and paired sorted CD4+ and CD8+ T-cell subsets alongside PBMC samples. The cohort was made up of about 66 subjects, consisting of around 14 HAM/TSP patients, around 35 multiple sclerosis patients and 20 healthy controls.

Spanning cysteine to phenylalanine, the CDR3 consists of 12 amino acids. The DNA shown is the 36-base CDR3, in frame from base 1. Sequences SQVTM (CDR1) and ANQGSEA (CDR2) are obtained from the germline V gene. cDNA synthesis used template-switch 5'RACE with a primer carrying a 10-nucleotide random unique molecular identifier tagging each TCR transcript. Every sequencing run yielded over 160 million TCR-beta sequences covering 15-18 subjects. Total RNA was extracted with the RNeasy kit. The KAPA Real-time Library Amplification kit was used to amplify TCR-beta VDJ regions with primers targeting the TCR constant region and the 5'RACE anchor. Sample indexes and Illumina adaptors were added in a first PCR, after which library yield was increased in a second PCR. The roughly 650 bp TCR product was size-selected on a 2% E-gel SizeSelection system after Ampure bead purification. Before pooling, libraries had their quality checked on a Bioanalyzer, their concentration measured with Qubit, and their quantity determined with the Kapa Library Quantification kit. Libraries were sequenced paired-end 2 x 150 bp on an Illumina HiSeq 2500. To increase sequence diversity, about 25-31% phiX was spiked into each library pool. As for the authors' bioinformatics: The quality-filtered reads were processed with the UMI-based MiGEC pipeline, whose error correction step removed more than 75% of the raw TCR sequences. IMGT germline references were used for aligning VDJ genes, and each clonotype was defined as a unique CDR3 amino acid sequence together with its V-J genes. VDJtools evaluated clonal expansion, Shannon diversity and CDR3 relatedness (CalcPairwiseDistances, ClusterSamples); CLCbio workbench built phylogenetic trees. Clones with at least 8 unique UMIs were defined as expanded, with this threshold being based on coefficient-of-variation modelling across technical triplicates. Clones were called with MiXCR by TCRdb after fastp trimmed the public reads at Q25, and only in-frame beta chains were retained. Every CDR3 protein is listed once, alongside the most common genes and DNA of its rows. These V and J calls originate from TCRdb's pipeline instead of the authors' own analysis. This sample has roughly 60,000 distinct CDR3 sequences in its table, and over 3.5% of those were observed once. Jointly, the top ten make up 1.5% to 2% of the sample.

Paper-wide results and their limitations: No identical CDR3 amino acid sequences were shared among expanded clones across subjects, suggesting private TCR-beta repertoires in all groups. Repertoires from 18 of 34 MS patients were grouped by phylogenetic analysis into a cluster of related CDR3 sequences, suggesting a possible repertoire-level signature. TCR clonal expansion was highest in HAM/TSP patients and lowest in MS patients, with MS patients falling below even healthy controls. The MS cluster showed no association with clinical or MRI features, and the authors stated that larger cohorts are needed.

Many counts were recorded for this clonotype. Its antigen is currently not known. No qualities accompany the bases; no much larger clone lies one base away. For sorted-subset TCR libraries, about 920,000 sorted CD4+ or CD8+ T cells were used. Multiple sclerosis patients were enrolled in a US clinical protocol evaluating disease progression by magnetic resonance imaging. Peripheral blood was subjected to Ficoll-Hypaque density gradient centrifugation to isolate PBMCs, which were then cryopreserved in liquid nitrogen. Paired sorted CD4+ and CD8+ subsets came from healthy controls, HAM/TSP patients and MS patients.

This TCR derives from a woman aged 40-49 years with multiple sclerosis. The sample was CD4+ T cells from blood. Recombination linked TRBV29-1 to TRBJ2-3; perhaps TRBD2 is the D gene, with 5 bases matching. In nucleotides, the sequence is TGCAGTCTAGCCCCCAGCACAGATACGCAGTATTTT. Its amino acids are CSLAPSTDTQYF.